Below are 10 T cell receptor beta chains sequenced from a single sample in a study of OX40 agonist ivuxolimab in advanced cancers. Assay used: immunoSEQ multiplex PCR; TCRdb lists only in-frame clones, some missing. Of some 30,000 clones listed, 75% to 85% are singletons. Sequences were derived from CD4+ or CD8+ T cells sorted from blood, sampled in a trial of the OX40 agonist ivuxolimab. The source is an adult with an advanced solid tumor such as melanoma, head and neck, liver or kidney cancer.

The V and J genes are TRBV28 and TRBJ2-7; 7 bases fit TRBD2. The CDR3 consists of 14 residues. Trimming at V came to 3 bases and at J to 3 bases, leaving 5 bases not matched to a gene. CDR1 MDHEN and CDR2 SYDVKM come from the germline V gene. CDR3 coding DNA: TGTGCCAGCAGTTTGGGAGGGGACCTCTACGAGCAGTACTTC. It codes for CASSLGGDLYEQYF. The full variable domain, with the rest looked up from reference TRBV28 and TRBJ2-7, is DVKVTQSSRYLVKRTGEKVFLECVQDMDHENMFWYRQDPGLGLRLIYFSYDVKMKEKGDIPEGYSVSREKKERFSLILESASTNQTSMYLCASSLGGDLYEQYFGPGTRLTVT.

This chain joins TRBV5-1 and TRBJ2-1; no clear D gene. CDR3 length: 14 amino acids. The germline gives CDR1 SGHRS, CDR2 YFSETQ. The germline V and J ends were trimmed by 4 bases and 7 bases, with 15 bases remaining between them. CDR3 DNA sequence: TGCGCCAGCAGCGTAATGGAAGCCAGTAATGAGCAGTTCTTC. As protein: CASSVMEASNEQFF.

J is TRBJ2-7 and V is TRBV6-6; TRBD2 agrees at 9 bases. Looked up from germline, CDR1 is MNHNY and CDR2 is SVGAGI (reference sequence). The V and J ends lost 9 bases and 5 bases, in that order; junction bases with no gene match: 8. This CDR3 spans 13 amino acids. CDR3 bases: TGTGCCAGAGTTAGCGGGAGAGGCAACGAGCAGTACTTC. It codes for CARVSGRGNEQYF.

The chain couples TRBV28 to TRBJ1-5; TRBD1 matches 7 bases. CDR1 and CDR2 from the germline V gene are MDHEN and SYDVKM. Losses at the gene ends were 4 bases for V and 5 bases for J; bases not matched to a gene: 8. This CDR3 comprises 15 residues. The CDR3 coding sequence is TGTGCCAGCAGTTCCGATGATGACAGGGATCAGCCCCAGCATTTT. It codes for CASSSDDDRDQPQHF.

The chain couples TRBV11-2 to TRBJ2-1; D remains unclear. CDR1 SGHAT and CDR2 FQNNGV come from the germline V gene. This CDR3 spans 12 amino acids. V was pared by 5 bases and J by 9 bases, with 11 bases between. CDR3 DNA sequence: TGTGCCAGCAGCGCCAAAGAAGTTGAGCAGTTCTTC. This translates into CASSAKEVEQFF.

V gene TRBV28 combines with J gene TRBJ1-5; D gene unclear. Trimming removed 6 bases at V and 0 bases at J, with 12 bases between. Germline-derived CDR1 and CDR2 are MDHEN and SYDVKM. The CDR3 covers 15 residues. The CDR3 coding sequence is TGTGCCAGCAGGGCGGAGGGAAATAGCAATCAGCCCCAGCATTTT. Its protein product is CASRAEGNSNQPQHF.

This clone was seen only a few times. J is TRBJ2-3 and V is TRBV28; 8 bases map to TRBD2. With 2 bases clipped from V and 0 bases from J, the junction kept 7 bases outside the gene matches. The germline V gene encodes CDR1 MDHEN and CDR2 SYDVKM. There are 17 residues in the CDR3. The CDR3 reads CASSLAGGGFSTDTQYF. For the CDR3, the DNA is TGTGCCAGCAGTTTAGCCGGGGGGGGCTTCAGCACAGATACGCAGTATTTT.

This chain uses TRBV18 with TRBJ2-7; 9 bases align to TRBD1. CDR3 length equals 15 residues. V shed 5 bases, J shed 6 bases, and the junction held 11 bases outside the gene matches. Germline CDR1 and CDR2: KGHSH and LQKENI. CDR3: CASSSQTGGRGEQYF. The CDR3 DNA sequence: TGTGCCAGCTCATCGCAGACAGGGGGAAGGGGCGAGCAGTACTTC.

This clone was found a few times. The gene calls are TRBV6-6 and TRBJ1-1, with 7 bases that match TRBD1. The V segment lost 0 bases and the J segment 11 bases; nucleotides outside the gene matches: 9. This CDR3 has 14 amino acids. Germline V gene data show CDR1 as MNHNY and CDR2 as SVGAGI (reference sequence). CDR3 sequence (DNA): TGTGCCAGCAGTTACTCGGGACAGCGTAGGGTCGCTTTCTTT. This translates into CASSYSGQRRVAFF.

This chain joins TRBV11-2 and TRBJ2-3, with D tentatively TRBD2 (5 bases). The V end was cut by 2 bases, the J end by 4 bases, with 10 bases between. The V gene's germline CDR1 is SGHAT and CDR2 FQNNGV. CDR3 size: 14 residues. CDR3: CASSLTRAADTQYF. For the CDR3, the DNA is TGTGCCAGCAGCTTAACTAGAGCCGCAGATACGCAGTATTTT. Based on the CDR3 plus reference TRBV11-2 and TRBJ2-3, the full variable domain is EAGVAQSPRYKIIEKRQSVAFWCNPISGHATLYWYQQILGQGPKLLIQFQNNGVVDDSQLPKDRFSAERLKGVDSTLKIQPAKLEDSAVYLCASSLTRAADTQYFGPGTRLTVL.